The 2 T cell receptor beta chains given below trace back to one sample, sequenced in a study of blood T cell repertoires in COVID-19. Clones were read by immunoSEQ multiplex PCR, and TCRdb kept only the in-frame ones, dropping some. The sample lists some 170,000 clones, around 80% occurring once. Sequenced: peripheral blood. Receptor source: a woman aged 65 to 85 with acute or convalescent COVID-19.

This clone was found a few times. V is TRBV2 and J is TRBJ1-6; tentatively, D is TRBD1 (6 bases). This CDR3 spans 16 amino acids. Trimming shortened V by 5 bases and J by 0 bases, and 11 bases separated the two germline ends. Looked up from germline, CDR1 is SNHLY and CDR2 is FYNNEI. CDR3 DNA sequence: TGTGCCAGCAGTCAGGACAGAAGCTCCTATAATTCACCCCTCCACTTT. It translates to CASSQDRSSYNSPLHF.

The CDR3 region is CASSSLAGTTKNIQYF. The CDR3, as DNA: TGTGCCAGCAGTTCGTTAGCGGGAACGACCAAAAACATTCAGTACTTC. V usage is TRBV27 and J usage is TRBJ2-4; 8 nucleotides match TRBD2. This CDR3 region has 16 residues. V was clipped by 4 bases and J by 2 bases; unmatched bases: 7. CDR1 is MNHEY, CDR2 SMNVEV, per germline (reference sequence).